Listed below are T cell receptor beta chains from one sample, sequenced in a study of CD8+ T cells in alopecia areata. Profiled with immunoSEQ multiplex PCR; TCRdb holds only in-frame clones, not every one. The sample lists about 260,000 clones; 60% were seen once. Sequenced here: CD4+ T cells sorted from blood, sampled at week 52, from a patient treated with tofacitinib. The receptors shown here come from a human donor with alopecia areata. CDR3s include the opening cysteine and the closing phenylalanine or tryptophan. Clone size is stated in some rows and not others, as once, few, many or a class when expanded.

TRBJ1-2 | TRBV30 | . | CAWSVRDNYGYTF
TRBJ2-7 | TRBV5-1 | . | CASSLFYEVFHEQYF
TRBJ1-2 | TRBV20-1 | . | CGTEGAGYTF
TRBJ1-1 | TRBV9 | few | CASSVAKWGRLSLIEAFF
TRBJ1-2 | TRBV11-1 | . | CASSYSGGYGYTF
TRBJ2-4 | TRBV29-1 | . | CSVGQGKNIQYF
TRBJ1-2 | TRBV2 | once | CASSALRDRGGYTF
TRBJ2-4 | TRBV6-6 | . | CASSYIPRANIQYF
TRBJ1-4 | TRBV7-6 | . | CASSGRGRKLFF
TRBJ2-7 | TRBV29-1 | . | CSVADRIRYEQYF
TRBJ2-7 | TRBV11-2 | few | CASRFLRGPPGVQYF
TRBJ2-3 | TRBV25-1 | . | CASSDSFTDTQYF
TRBJ2-2 | TRBV30 | . | CAWDIETRRTGTGELFF
TRBJ1-5 | TRBV19 | few | CASSNQPSNQPQHF
TRBJ2-5 | TRBV7-3 | . | CASSPGLGETQYF
TRBJ2-5 | TRBV9 | . | CASSVEAGQETQYF
TRBJ2-1 | TRBV5-1 | . | CASSIPTGDREQFF
TRBJ2-3 | TRBV6-5 | . | CASSYSGVSTDTQYF
TRBJ2-6 | TRBV15 | . | CATSSPSGANVLTF
TRBJ1-2 | TRBV29-1 | . | CSVDSTGDGYTF
TRBJ1-6 | TRBV7-8 | . | CASSPRDSLNSPLHF
TRBJ2-5 | TRBV2 | . | CASRPGARPGETQYF
TRBJ1-5 | TRBV23-1 | . | CASSQSLLRGFGQPQHF
TRBJ2-4 | TRBV9 | . | CASSIQPAGAKNIQYF
TRBJ2-3 | TRBV27 | . | CASSLPPTGGFLDTQYF
TRBJ2-5 | TRBV11-2 | . | CASSLDPDREETQYF
TRBJ1-5 | TRBV29-1 | . | CSTSTGVNQPQHF
TRBJ2-5 | TRBV18 | . | CASSQGTTQETQYF
TRBJ1-6 | TRBV6-5 | . | CASSYSWTHQNSPLHF